This is a list of T cell receptor beta chains from one sample in a study of blood T cell repertoires in COVID-19. Clones were read by immunoSEQ multiplex PCR, and TCRdb kept only the in-frame ones, dropping some. The table has about 140,000 clones, approximately 80% seen once. Material: peripheral blood. The receptors here all came from a man aged 55-75 years who had recovered from COVID-19. The CDR3 runs from the conserved cysteine through the conserved F or W. Fields, in order: J gene, clone size, D gene, V gene, CDR3 protein, CDR3 DNA. The D gene is left open where the match is weak. A clone size is listed for some rows: how often the clone was seen (once, few, many), or a class if it is expanded.

j_gene: TRBJ2-6; abundance: .; d_gene: TRBD2; v_gene: TRBV19; CDR3aa: CASNSGSRSGANVLTF; CDR3nt: TGTGCCAGTAATAGCGGGAGCCGCTCTGGGGCCAACGTCCTGACTTTC
j_gene: TRBJ2-5; abundance: few; d_gene: TRBD2; v_gene: TRBV4-1; CDR3aa: CASSQPLAGGETQYF; CDR3nt: TGCGCCAGCAGCCAGCCCCTAGCGGGGGGAGAGACCCAGTACTTC
j_gene: TRBJ2-3; abundance: .; d_gene: .; v_gene: TRBV7-9; CDR3aa: CASSLDRGTSDTQYF; CDR3nt: TGTGCCAGCAGCCTGGATAGGGGGACATCAGATACGCAGTATTTT
j_gene: TRBJ1-1; abundance: .; d_gene: .; v_gene: TRBV19; CDR3aa: CASRYTGNTEAFF; CDR3nt: TGTGCCAGTAGGTACACAGGGAACACTGAAGCTTTCTTT
j_gene: TRBJ2-1; abundance: .; d_gene: TRBD2; v_gene: TRBV5-1; CDR3aa: CASSHGLAVDYNEQFF; CDR3nt: TGCGCCAGCAGCCACGGACTAGCGGTCGACTACAATGAGCAGTTCTTC
j_gene: TRBJ2-2; abundance: few; d_gene: .; v_gene: TRBV4-3; CDR3aa: CASRRNGNTGELFF; CDR3nt: TGCGCCAGCAGGCGAAACGGGAACACCGGGGAGCTGTTTTTT
j_gene: TRBJ2-5; abundance: .; d_gene: TRBD1; v_gene: TRBV28; CDR3aa: CASTLFTGGRKTQYF; CDR3nt: TGTGCCAGCACCTTATTCACAGGGGGGAGAAAGACCCAGTACTTC
j_gene: TRBJ2-7; abundance: .; d_gene: TRBD2; v_gene: TRBV28; CDR3aa: CASSLLAGGYEQYF; CDR3nt: TGTGCCAGCAGTCTACTAGCGGGGGGCTACGAGCAGTACTTC
j_gene: TRBJ1-1; abundance: .; d_gene: .; v_gene: TRBV7-9; CDR3aa: CASSLADKAFF; CDR3nt: TGTGCCAGCAGCTTAGCGGACAAAGCTTTCTTT
j_gene: TRBJ2-5; abundance: .; d_gene: .; v_gene: TRBV19; CDR3aa: CASSIDRGAQETQYF; CDR3nt: TGTGCCAGTAGTATAGATCGCGGGGCTCAAGAGACCCAGTACTTC
j_gene: TRBJ1-2; abundance: once; d_gene: TRBD1; v_gene: TRBV29-1; CDR3aa: CSVSFSTDRGGGYTF; CDR3nt: TGCAGCGTCAGTTTCTCCACCGACAGGGGAGGTGGCTACACCTTC
j_gene: TRBJ1-1; abundance: .; d_gene: .; v_gene: TRBV25-1; CDR3aa: CASTGPGQGRTEAFF; CDR3nt: TGTGCCAGCACCGGACCAGGGCAGGGGAGAACTGAAGCTTTCTTT
j_gene: TRBJ2-3; abundance: .; d_gene: TRBD1; v_gene: TRBV11-2; CDR3aa: CASSLQGAPSTDTQYF; CDR3nt: TGTGCCAGCAGCTTGCAGGGGGCACCTAGCACAGATACGCAGTATTTT
j_gene: TRBJ2-1; abundance: .; d_gene: TRBD1; v_gene: TRBV6-1; CDR3aa: CASSEPGQGYNEQFF; CDR3nt: TGTGCCAGCAGTGAACCAGGACAGGGCTACAATGAGCAGTTCTTC
j_gene: TRBJ1-6; abundance: .; d_gene: .; v_gene: TRBV19; CDR3aa: CATKSRVDSSPLHF; CDR3nt: TGTGCCACCAAAAGCAGGGTCGACAGTTCACCCCTCCACTTT
j_gene: TRBJ2-1; abundance: .; d_gene: TRBD2; v_gene: TRBV6-1; CDR3aa: CASREGGSGNEQFF; CDR3nt: TGTGCCAGCCGTGAAGGCGGGAGTGGGAATGAGCAGTTCTTC
j_gene: TRBJ1-2; abundance: .; d_gene: .; v_gene: TRBV4-3; CDR3aa: CASSQEGQSYGYTF; CDR3nt: TGCGCCAGCAGCCAAGAAGGACAGAGCTATGGCTACACCTTC
j_gene: TRBJ2-4; abundance: .; d_gene: .; v_gene: TRBV19; CDR3aa: CASTVDSSAKNIQYF; CDR3nt: TGTGCCAGTACCGTAGACAGTTCCGCCAAAAACATTCAGTACTTC
j_gene: TRBJ2-3; abundance: few; d_gene: TRBD2; v_gene: TRBV7-8; CDR3aa: CASSWSGGPRDTQYF; CDR3nt: TGTGCCAGCAGCTGGTCGGGAGGGCCTAGAGATACGCAGTATTTT
j_gene: TRBJ2-3; abundance: .; d_gene: TRBD2; v_gene: TRBV6-5; CDR3aa: CASRVTSGITDTQYF; CDR3nt: TGTGCCAGCAGGGTCACTAGCGGGATCACAGATACGCAGTATTTT
j_gene: TRBJ2-3; abundance: .; d_gene: TRBD2; v_gene: TRBV6-4; CDR3aa: CASSDSAGDQGDTQYF; CDR3nt: TGTGCCAGCAGTGACTCGGCGGGGGACCAAGGGGATACGCAGTATTTT
j_gene: TRBJ2-2; abundance: .; d_gene: .; v_gene: TRBV5-1; CDR3aa: CASSLVRANTGELFF; CDR3nt: TGCGCCAGCAGCTTGGTCAGGGCGAACACCGGGGAGCTGTTTTTT
j_gene: TRBJ1-1; abundance: .; d_gene: TRBD1; v_gene: TRBV19; CDR3aa: CASSLGQGHTEAFF; CDR3nt: TGTGCCAGTAGTCTTGGACAGGGGCACACTGAAGCTTTCTTT
j_gene: TRBJ2-5; abundance: .; d_gene: TRBD1; v_gene: TRBV2; CDR3aa: CASARQGWETQYF; CDR3nt: TGTGCCAGCGCTCGACAGGGTTGGGAGACCCAGTACTTC
j_gene: TRBJ1-5; abundance: .; d_gene: TRBD1; v_gene: TRBV7-2; CDR3aa: CASSLGTGEYQPQHF; CDR3nt: TGTGCCAGCAGCTTAGGGACAGGGGAGTATCAGCCCCAGCATTTT
j_gene: TRBJ1-1; abundance: .; d_gene: .; v_gene: TRBV7-8; CDR3aa: CASSLKEGGITEAFF; CDR3nt: TGTGCCAGCAGCTTAAAAGAGGGAGGGATCACTGAAGCTTTCTTT
j_gene: TRBJ2-5; abundance: .; d_gene: TRBD1; v_gene: TRBV28; CDR3aa: CASSSGTGGSETQYF; CDR3nt: TGTGCCAGCAGTTCTGGGACAGGGGGTTCGGAGACCCAGTACTTC
j_gene: TRBJ1-5; abundance: .; d_gene: .; v_gene: TRBV10-3; CDR3aa: CASRVSNQPQHF; CDR3nt: TGTGCCTCCAGGGTTAGCAATCAGCCCCAGCATTTT
j_gene: TRBJ1-1; abundance: .; d_gene: TRBD1; v_gene: TRBV29-1; CDR3aa: CSVSQGANTEAFF; CDR3nt: TGCAGCGTCTCACAGGGGGCGAACACTGAAGCTTTCTTT
j_gene: TRBJ2-1; abundance: .; d_gene: TRBD2; v_gene: TRBV5-4; CDR3aa: CASSQRTSGRNEQFF; CDR3nt: TGTGCCAGCAGCCAGAGGACTAGCGGGAGGAATGAGCAGTTCTTC
j_gene: TRBJ2-3; abundance: .; d_gene: TRBD2; v_gene: TRBV7-2; CDR3aa: CASSGPTSGSLLSDTQYF; CDR3nt: TGTGCCAGCAGCGGACCAACTAGCGGTTCTTTGCTGTCGGATACGCAGTATTTT
j_gene: TRBJ1-1; abundance: once; d_gene: TRBD1; v_gene: TRBV5-1; CDR3aa: CASSLGDRGRWVNTEAFF; CDR3nt: TGCGCCAGCAGCCTCGGGGACAGGGGGCGGTGGGTGAACACTGAAGCTTTCTTT
j_gene: TRBJ1-3; abundance: few; d_gene: .; v_gene: TRBV4-3; CDR3aa: CASSRDTGRNTIYF; CDR3nt: TGCGCCAGCAGCCGGGACACGGGCAGAAACACCATATATTTT
j_gene: TRBJ2-2; abundance: .; d_gene: .; v_gene: TRBV2; CDR3aa: CASSPRSGQTNTGELFF; CDR3nt: TGTGCCAGCAGCCCCCGCTCTGGCCAGACGAACACCGGGGAGCTGTTTTTT
j_gene: TRBJ2-2; abundance: once; d_gene: TRBD2; v_gene: TRBV18; CDR3aa: CASSPRSPGRTSGTGELFF; CDR3nt: TGTGCCAGCTCACCTCGTAGCCCCGGTCGGACTAGCGGGACCGGGGAGCTGTTTTTT
j_gene: TRBJ2-3; abundance: .; d_gene: TRBD1; v_gene: TRBV19; CDR3aa: CASSIWDRATDTQYF; CDR3nt: TGTGCCAGTAGTATTTGGGACAGGGCCACAGATACGCAGTATTTT
j_gene: TRBJ2-5; abundance: .; d_gene: TRBD2; v_gene: TRBV4-3; CDR3aa: CASSQAPYTSGRETQYF; CDR3nt: TGCGCCAGCAGCCAAGCACCCTATACTAGCGGGAGGGAGACCCAGTACTTC
j_gene: TRBJ2-7; abundance: .; d_gene: TRBD1; v_gene: TRBV4-1; CDR3aa: CASSQGDRGSYEQYF; CDR3nt: TGCGCCAGCAGCCAAGGTGACAGGGGATCCTACGAGCAGTACTTC
j_gene: TRBJ2-3; abundance: .; d_gene: TRBD2; v_gene: TRBV9; CDR3aa: CASSVVGRDADTQYF; CDR3nt: TGTGCCAGCAGCGTAGTCGGGAGGGATGCAGATACGCAGTATTTT
j_gene: TRBJ1-5; abundance: .; d_gene: .; v_gene: TRBV19; CDR3aa: CASSNGGDRGNQPQHF; CDR3nt: TGTGCCAGTAGCAACGGGGGAGATCGGGGCAATCAGCCCCAGCATTTT
j_gene: TRBJ2-1; abundance: .; d_gene: TRBD1; v_gene: TRBV19; CDR3aa: CASNKGQGRTYNEQFF; CDR3nt: TGTGCCAGTAACAAGGGACAGGGCCGAACCTACAATGAGCAGTTCTTC
j_gene: TRBJ1-2; abundance: .; d_gene: .; v_gene: TRBV27; CDR3aa: CASRAEDYGYTF; CDR3nt: TGTGCCAGCAGGGCGGAGGACTATGGCTACACCTTC
j_gene: TRBJ1-1; abundance: .; d_gene: TRBD1; v_gene: TRBV12-3/TRBV12-4; CDR3aa: CASSSRGPTEAFF; CDR3nt: TGTGCCAGCAGTTCCAGGGGGCCCACTGAAGCTTTCTTT
j_gene: TRBJ1-5; abundance: many; d_gene: TRBD1; v_gene: TRBV11-2; CDR3aa: CASSLDRGSNQPQHF; CDR3nt: TGTGCCAGCAGCTTAGACAGGGGGAGCAATCAGCCCCAGCATTTT
j_gene: TRBJ1-2; abundance: .; d_gene: .; v_gene: TRBV6-1; CDR3aa: CASSESGQNYGYTF; CDR3nt: TGTGCCAGCAGTGAATCAGGACAGAACTATGGCTACACCTTC
j_gene: TRBJ1-1; abundance: .; d_gene: .; v_gene: TRBV19; CDR3aa: CASRGEGTSEAFF; CDR3nt: TGTGCCAGTAGGGGTGAGGGCACTTCTGAAGCTTTCTTT
j_gene: TRBJ1-3; abundance: .; d_gene: TRBD1; v_gene: TRBV3-1/TRBV3-2; CDR3aa: CASSHDREWSGNTIYF; CDR3nt: TGTGCCAGCAGCCACGACAGGGAGTGGTCCGGAAACACCATATATTTT
j_gene: TRBJ1-5; abundance: .; d_gene: .; v_gene: TRBV19; CDR3aa: CASRILAGVGNQPQHF; CDR3nt: TGTGCCAGCCGGATCCTGGCGGGGGTGGGCAATCAGCCCCAGCATTTT
j_gene: TRBJ2-5; abundance: .; d_gene: TRBD1; v_gene: TRBV11-2; CDR3aa: CASSSTGVQETQYF; CDR3nt: TGTGCCAGCAGCTCAACAGGGGTCCAAGAGACCCAGTACTTC
j_gene: TRBJ1-4; abundance: .; d_gene: .; v_gene: TRBV9; CDR3aa: CASSVEPSVNEKLFF; CDR3nt: TGTGCCAGCAGCGTAGAGCCTTCTGTAAATGAAAAACTGTTTTTT
j_gene: TRBJ2-1; abundance: few; d_gene: .; v_gene: TRBV28; CDR3aa: CASSFLSLRYNEQFF; CDR3nt: TGTGCCAGCAGTTTTTTGAGCCTTCGCTACAATGAGCAGTTCTTC
j_gene: TRBJ1-5; abundance: .; d_gene: TRBD1; v_gene: TRBV4-1; CDR3aa: CASSPSGGQVGGSNQPQHF; CDR3nt: TGCGCCAGCAGCCCCTCGGGCGGACAGGTGGGGGGCAGCAATCAGCCCCAGCATTTT